The sequence of this T cell receptor (beta chain) was determined in a study of control samples from healthy donors and cancer patients. The assay was immunoSEQ multiplex PCR, and TCRdb's table has in-frame clones only and misses some. The table lists roughly 130,000 clones, roughly 90% of them singletons, with 2.5% in the top ten. The V gene's germline CDR1 is LNHDA and CDR2 SQIVND (reference sequence). This CDR3 contains 16 residues. Trimming took off 0 bases at V and 4 bases at J, with 13 bases between the two ends. The V call is TRBV19, the J call TRBJ1-5; the D gene is possibly TRBD1 (5 bases). Sequenced input: blood. The TCR sequence derives from a man aged 18 to 30 in good health. CDR3 nucleotides: TGTGCCAGTAGTATAGACGACAGCCTATTAAATCAGCCCCAGCATTTT. Translation gives CASSIDDSLLNQPQHF.